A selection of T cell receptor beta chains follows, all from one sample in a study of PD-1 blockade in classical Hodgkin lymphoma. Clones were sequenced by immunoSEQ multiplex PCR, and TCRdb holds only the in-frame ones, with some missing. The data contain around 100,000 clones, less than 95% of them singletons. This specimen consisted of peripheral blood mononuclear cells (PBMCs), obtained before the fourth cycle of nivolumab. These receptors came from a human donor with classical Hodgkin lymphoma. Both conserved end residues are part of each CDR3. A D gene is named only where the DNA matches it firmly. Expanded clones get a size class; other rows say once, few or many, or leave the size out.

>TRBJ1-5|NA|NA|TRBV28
CASSNLSYRAPNQPQHF
TGTGCCAGCAGCAACCTCTCGTACCGGGCCCCAAATCAGCCCCAGCATTTT
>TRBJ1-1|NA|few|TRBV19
CASITPLNTEAFF
TGTGCCAGTATCACCCCACTTAACACTGAAGCTTTCTTT
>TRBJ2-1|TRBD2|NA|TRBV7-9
CASSSGPASGGANEQFF
TGTGCCAGCAGCTCCGGACCCGCTAGCGGGGGGGCCAATGAGCAGTTCTTC
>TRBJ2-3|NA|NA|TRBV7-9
CASLPQGTDTQYF
TGTGCCAGCTTGCCCCAGGGCACAGATACGCAGTATTTT
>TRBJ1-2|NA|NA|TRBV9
CASSVFPGASQEYGYTF
TGTGCCAGCAGCGTATTCCCCGGGGCGTCCCAAGAATATGGCTACACCTTC
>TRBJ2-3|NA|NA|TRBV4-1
CASSQDSPGADTQYF
TGCGCCAGCAGCCAAGATTCCCCTGGGGCAGATACGCAGTATTTT
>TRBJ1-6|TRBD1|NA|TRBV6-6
CASAPGQGRPNSPLHF
TGTGCCAGCGCCCCGGGACAGGGTAGGCCAAATTCACCCCTCCACTTT
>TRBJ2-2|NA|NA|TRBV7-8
CASSLAGRNTGELFF
TGTGCCAGCAGCTTAGCCGGCAGGAACACCGGGGAGCTGTTTTTT
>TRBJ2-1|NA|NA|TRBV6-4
CASSDSYKSSYNEQFF
TGTGCCAGCAGTGACTCGTACAAGAGCTCCTACAATGAGCAGTTCTTC
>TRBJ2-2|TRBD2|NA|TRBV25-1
CASRGLAGATGELFF
TGTGCCAGCAGGGGACTAGCGGGGGCCACCGGGGAGCTGTTTTTT
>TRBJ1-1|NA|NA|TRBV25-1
CASSRVTANTEAFF
TGTGCCAGCAGTCGTGTCACAGCAAACACTGAAGCTTTCTTT
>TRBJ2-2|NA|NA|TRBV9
CASSVAQARGELFF
TGTGCCAGCAGCGTGGCGCAGGCAAGGGGGGAGCTGTTTTTT
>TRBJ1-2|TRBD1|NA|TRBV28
CASQIRDRYGYTF
TGTGCCAGCCAAATCCGGGACAGATATGGCTACACCTTC
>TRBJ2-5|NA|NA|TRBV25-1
CASSDGVFQETQYF
TGTGCCAGCAGTGATGGGGTATTCCAAGAGACCCAGTACTTC
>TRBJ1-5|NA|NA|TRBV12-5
CASGLVVWGSYSNQPQHF
TGTGCTAGTGGTTTGGTAGTTTGGGGCAGCTATAGCAATCAGCCCCAGCATTTT
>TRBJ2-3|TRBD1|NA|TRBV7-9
CASRRPLGTGYTDTQYF
TGTGCCAGCAGGCGGCCTTTAGGGACAGGATACACAGATACGCAGTATTTT